A selection of T cell receptor beta chains follows, all from one sample in a study of control samples from healthy donors and cancer patients. Sequenced by immunoSEQ multiplex PCR; TCRdb stores in-frame clones only, minus some. Of approximately 190,000 clones detected, roughly nine tenths appear once; the ten largest clones hold about 2%. Sequenced material: blood. The receptors come from a man aged 25 to 40 in good health. Each CDR3 is given with its conserved first and last residue. D genes are given only for firm matches. The size field is filled for only some rows; it gives once, few, many or a size class.

>.|TRBV4-2|.|TRBJ1-6
CASSQDTGKSSSPLHF
TGTGCCAGCAGCCAAGATACAGGGAAGTCTAGTTCACCCCTCCACTTT
>.|TRBV6-2/TRBV6-3|.|TRBJ1-2
CASSYGLYGYTF
TGTGCCAGCAGTTACGGTCTCTATGGCTACACCTTC
>.|TRBV30|once|TRBJ1-1
CAWSLYTGLSTEAFF
TGTGCCTGGAGTTTATATACAGGGTTGAGCACTGAAGCTTTCTTT
>TRBD1|TRBV14|.|TRBJ1-6
CASSQAGTGFYSPLHF
TGTGCCAGCAGCCAGGCCGGGACAGGGTTTTATTCACCCCTCCACTTT
>.|TRBV9|once|TRBJ1-2
CASSVEQGNYGYTF
TGTGCCAGCAGCGTAGAGCAGGGGAACTATGGCTACACCTTC
>.|TRBV18|.|TRBJ2-1
CASSFIMGLDPGNEQFF
TGTGCCAGCTCATTCATTATGGGGCTTGACCCCGGCAATGAGCAGTTCTTC
>TRBD1|TRBV19|.|TRBJ1-2
CASRGGTGSYGYTF
TGTGCCAGTAGAGGGGGGACAGGTTCTTATGGCTACACCTTC
>.|TRBV7-9|once|TRBJ2-2
CASSLGTNTGELFF
TGTGCCAGCAGCTTAGGGACGAACACCGGGGAGCTGTTTTTT
>.|TRBV27|once|TRBJ1-6
CASSLVWSSYNSPLHF
TGTGCCAGCAGTTTAGTCTGGAGCTCCTATAATTCACCCCTCCACTTT
>.|TRBV21-1|.|TRBJ2-3
CASSDHRGTGSYF
TGTGCCAGCAGCGATCACCGGGGGACAGGGTCATATTTT
>.|TRBV11-2|.|TRBJ1-2
CASSSGRTYGYTF
TGTGCCAGCAGCTCGGGGAGGACCTATGGCTACACCTTC
>.|TRBV15|.|TRBJ1-1
CATSRDPGQWAVNTEAFF
TGTGCCACCAGCAGAGATCCCGGGCAGTGGGCTGTGAACACTGAAGCTTTCTTT
>.|TRBV5-1|few|TRBJ1-2
CASSGGGSNYGYTF
TGCGCCAGCAGCGGAGGTGGGTCAAACTATGGCTACACCTTC
>.|TRBV5-1|.|TRBJ1-1
CASRLGRNTEAFF
TGCGCCAGCAGACTAGGCAGGAACACTGAAGCTTTCTTT
>.|TRBV2|.|TRBJ1-1
CASSDGGDIGAFF
TGTGCCAGCAGTGACGGGGGGGACATTGGAGCTTTCTTT
>TRBD2|TRBV29-1|.|TRBJ2-7
CSVELAGTTYEQYF
TGCAGCGTTGAACTAGCGGGGACCACCTACGAGCAGTACTTC
>TRBD2|TRBV29-1|.|TRBJ2-3
CRKRGLAIADTQYF
TGCAGAAAGCGAGGACTAGCGATCGCAGATACGCAGTATTTT
>.|TRBV7-9|.|TRBJ1-1
CASSLGREVDTEAFF
TGTGCCAGCAGCTTAGGCCGGGAGGTGGACACTGAAGCTTTCTTT
>.|TRBV2|few|TRBJ2-6
CARKQASGANVLTF
TGTGCCAGGAAACAGGCCTCTGGGGCCAACGTCCTGACTTTC
>TRBD2|TRBV14|.|TRBJ2-7
CASSRRTSGVDDSYEQYF
TGTGCCAGCAGCCGTCGGACTAGCGGGGTCGATGATAGCTACGAGCAGTACTTC
>.|TRBV2|.|TRBJ1-3
CASSALSSGNTIYF
TGTGCCAGCAGCGCCCTTAGCTCTGGAAACACCATATATTTT
>.|TRBV7-9|.|TRBJ1-2
CASRSGWDKSYGYTF
TGTGCCAGCAGGTCGGGCTGGGACAAGTCCTATGGCTACACCTTC
>.|TRBV7-9|.|TRBJ2-5
CASSLGGSMKETQYF
TGTGCCAGCAGCTTAGGGGGTAGCATGAAAGAGACCCAGTACTTC
>.|TRBV5-4|.|TRBJ2-3
CASSLRGGGTDTQYF
TGTGCCAGCAGCTTGCGCGGGGGCGGGACAGATACGCAGTATTTT
>TRBD2|TRBV6-5|.|TRBJ2-2
CASGLRGWTGELFF
TGTGCCAGCGGGCTGCGGGGGTGGACCGGGGAGCTGTTTTTT
>.|TRBV5-6|.|TRBJ1-2
CASSLAGRRDGYTF
TGTGCCAGCAGCTTGGCCGGGAGGCGTGATGGCTACACCTTC
>.|TRBV5-1|.|TRBJ2-6
CASSLQGEYSGANVLTF
TGCGCCAGCAGCCTCCAAGGGGAGTACTCTGGGGCCAACGTCCTGACTTTC
>TRBD2|TRBV7-7|.|TRBJ2-3
CASSTLGGTDTQYF
TGTGCCAGCAGCACTCTGGGGGGGACAGATACGCAGTATTTT
>.|TRBV24-1|.|TRBJ1-2
CATSDLGWGQGTSGYTF
TGTGCCACCAGTGATTTAGGCTGGGGCCAGGGCACGAGCGGCTACACCTTC
>TRBD2|TRBV9|once|TRBJ2-2
CASSPLAGQNTGELFF
TGTGCCAGCAGCCCCCTAGCGGGACAGAACACCGGGGAGCTGTTTTTT
>.|TRBV6-2/TRBV6-3|.|TRBJ2-1
CASSQGGNEQFF
TGTGCCAGCAGCCAAGGGGGAAATGAGCAGTTCTTC
>.|TRBV6-5|.|TRBJ2-3
CASSYSFGGLDTQYF
TGTGCCAGCAGTTACTCCTTCGGGGGGCTGGATACGCAGTATTTT
>TRBD1|TRBV2|few|TRBJ1-3
CASTSRTGGPNTIYF
TGTGCCAGCACGAGTAGGACAGGGGGCCCGAACACCATATATTTT
>TRBD2|TRBV4-2|.|TRBJ2-5
CASSLRTSGGEETQYF
TGTGCCAGCAGCCTCCGGACTAGCGGGGGGGAAGAGACCCAGTACTTC
>.|TRBV29-1|.|TRBJ2-3
CSVSPGISTDTQYF
TGCAGCGTCAGTCCGGGAATTAGCACAGATACGCAGTATTTT
>.|TRBV18|once|TRBJ1-3
CASSPAAARAGNTIYF
TGTGCCAGCTCACCAGCAGCAGCTAGGGCCGGAAACACCATATATTTT
>.|TRBV6-2/TRBV6-3|.|TRBJ2-7
CASSYSTAQFYEQYF
TGTGCCAGCAGTTACTCGACGGCCCAGTTCTACGAGCAGTACTTC
>TRBD2|TRBV7-9|once|TRBJ2-1
CASSRTGTTIDEQFF
TGTGCCAGCAGCCGTACCGGGACTACCATCGATGAGCAGTTCTTC
>.|TRBV5-6|.|TRBJ2-3
CASSLGWTPGTDTQYF
TGTGCCAGCAGCTTGGGGTGGACTCCCGGCACAGATACGCAGTATTTT